This T cell receptor beta chain was found in a study of blood T cell repertoires in COVID-19 (TCRdb year 2020). Background on the whole study: The collaborator samples originated in the United States, Italy and Spain and spanned the acute and convalescent phases of COVID-19. The material from the prospective study consisted of cDNA or gDNA derived from T cells, B-cell-depleted T cells, or PBMCs. Subjects who had been exposed to COVID-19, were actively infected with it, or had recovered from it provided the deeply sampled blood TCRbeta repertoires that made up the dataset. A freely available public database, intended as a resource for researchers studying the immune response to SARS-CoV-2, is where the repertoires were released. The samples were drawn from the first 160 participants of the ongoing ImmuneRACE study and from 950 to 1,500 subjects provided by 6 global collaborators. A de-identified subject ID, COVID-19 status, age in years and sex were almost always included in the sample metadata. HLA class I and class II types, where available, came from metadata supplied by the sample provider rather than from assay-based typing.

TCRbeta CDR3 regions were amplified from genomic DNA by means of the immunoSEQ Assay, a bias-controlled multiplex PCR. The authors' analysis ran thus. Nucleated cell counts per sample were estimated from amplification of reference gene primers within the assay. Sequence reads were collapsed and filtered to measure the absolute abundance of every unique TCRbeta CDR3 rearrangement. For each sample, productive Simpson clonality was calculated as the square root of Simpson's diversity index across productive rearrangements. TCRdb carries this immuneACCESS record with in-frame sequences only. Its versions omit some clonotypes, under half of them owing to an unresolved V gene in the studies checked, with the rest unexplained. V and J calls plus clone size are reproduced from that table; the DNA served to infer D and trimming. Present in this sample are 400,000 or so clones, approximately 89% of which were seen just once. The ten largest clones represent approximately 1.5% of the sample.

As concerns this clone: What this receptor recognizes is not known. Base qualities are not recorded, but no much larger clone differs from it by a single base.

One collaborating source in Seattle enrolled patients during active infection and followed them longitudinally through the course of disease. Each collaborating institution followed its own protocols to collect whole blood in K2EDTA tubes. For TCRbeta analysis, collaborators shipped samples as frozen whole blood, isolated PBMCs, or DNA extracted from either of those sample types. Taken from cysteine to phenylalanine, the CDR3 has 17 residues. The DNA shown is the 51-base CDR3, in frame from base 1. V gives up 0 bases and J gives up 4 bases, and the segment between their germline ends measures 19 bases. The germline V gene provides CDR1 SGHRS and CDR2 YFSETQ. Points the paper makes about the study in general: How much clinical and demographic metadata was included differed by source and by participant, and the metadata was provided uncurated.

Sequencing was carried out using peripheral blood. The receptor comes from a woman aged 40-49 years with COVID-19, enrolled during active disease. The rearranged segments are TRBV5-1 and TRBJ1-2; possibly the D gene is TRBD1, per 6 matching bases. This receptor has the CDR3 CASSLGGPQGSLYGYTF. The DNA sequence is given as TGCGCCAGCAGCTTGGGGGGCCCACAGGGATCCCTCTATGGCTACACCTTC.